Presented here are 24 T cell receptor beta chains from one specimen sequenced in a study of vaccination and CD4 T cells after COVID-19. The Oncomine TCR Beta short-read assay generated sequence data from the DNA of cultured CD4+ T cells. Researchers extracted genomic DNA from CD4+ T cells that had been cultured. One entry per CDR3 protein results from TCRdb running MiXCR on the PCR reads. The sample shows about 11,000 distinct CDR3 sequences, 32% of them seen only once. This sample's treatment: roughly nine-day PBMC culture with coronavirus spike peptide pools or control peptides (ViraFEST assay). The unexposed donor's CD4+ T cells were collected before the COVID-19 pandemic (2011-2018). These receptors' antigens are unknown. Sequenced material: CD4+ T cells from blood, cultured in vitro. The receptors come from a human donor in good health.

This clonotype was observed a handful of times. The V gene is TRBV7-2, the J gene TRBJ2-2; D is uncertain. V was clipped by 6 bases and J by 3 bases, with 8 bases between them. This CDR3 is 13 amino acids long. The germline CDR1 and CDR2 sequences are SGHTA and FQGNSA. In DNA form, the CDR3 reads TGTGCCAGCAGAGTCGGTTACACCGGGGAGCTGTTTTTT. It codes for CASRVGYTGELFF.

The rearrangement joins TRBV19 to TRBJ2-3, with D maybe TRBD2 (6 bases). The CDR3 covers 17 residues. V was clipped by 7 bases and J by 5 bases, with 25 bases between them. The germline CDR1 and CDR2 sequences are LNHDA and SQIVND (reference sequence). The DNA of the CDR3 is TGTGCCAGTAAGGGTCTCGGCGCCCCGGGGGTGGGAGATACGCAGTATTTT. This codes for CASKGLGAPGVGDTQYF.

DNA of the CDR3: TGTGCCAGCAGCTCAGAACAGGGGGTCACTGAAGCTTTCTTT. It translates to CASSSEQGVTEAFF. J is TRBJ1-1 and V is TRBV28, with 8 positions matching TRBD1. Germline V CDR1 and CDR2: MDHEN, SYDVKM. CDR3 length: 14 amino acids. Unmatched junction bases numbered 7, after V lost 6 bases and J lost 4 bases.

The chain links TRBV30 to TRBJ1-5; D gene uncertain. V was shortened by 1 base and J by 3 bases, with 7 bases between the two germline ends. This CDR3 has 13 residues. The germline gives CDR1 GTSNPN, CDR2 SVGIG (reference sequence). CDR3 loop: CAWSGQDNQPQHF. For the CDR3, the DNA is TGTGCCTGGAGTGGGCAGGACAATCAGCCCCAGCATTTT.

This clonotype is a singleton in its sample. The chain is built from TRBV20-1 and TRBJ2-1, with D perhaps matching TRBD1 (6 bases). The germline V gene has CDR1 DFQATT and CDR2 SNEGSKA (reference sequence). This CDR3 region has 14 residues. V gave up 1 base and J gave up 7 bases, with 14 bases separating them. The CDR3 reads CSARVPRRGNEQFF. The DNA of the CDR3 is TGCAGTGCTAGAGTTCCAAGAAGGGGGAATGAGCAGTTCTTC.

The rearrangement uses TRBV19 and TRBJ1-5; 9 bases agree with TRBD1. V was clipped by 4 bases and J by 3 bases; unmatched bases: 4. Germline CDR1 reads LNHDA; CDR2 reads SQIVND (reference sequence). This CDR3 comprises 15 residues. The CDR3, as DNA: TGTGCCAGTAGTACCGGGACAGGGTACAATCAGCCCCAGCATTTT. Its protein is CASSTGTGYNQPQHF.

The chain has TRBV20-1 and TRBJ2-4; unclear D gene. CDR3 length equals 14 residues. Per germline, CDR1 DFQATT and CDR2 SNEGSKA (reference sequence). V dropped 4 bases and J dropped 8 bases, with 18 bases sitting between them. CDR3 sequence: CSAINFIGLDIQYF. DNA of the CDR3: TGCAGTGCTATCAACTTTATCGGTTTGGACATTCAGTACTTC.

The rearrangement uses TRBV6-1 and TRBJ1-2, with a tentative D call TRBD1 (6 bases). The CDR3 runs to 16 residues. V lost 5 bases, J lost 7 bases, and 23 bases lay in between. CDR1 and CDR2 from the germline V gene are MNHNS and SASEGT. For the CDR3, the DNA is TGTGCCAGCAGTCCCCAGTACAGGGAATCTGTGGGTGGCTACACCTTC. It is translated as CASSPQYRESVGGYTF.

This clonotype was seen a handful of times. This chain uses TRBV7-8 with TRBJ2-1; 8 bases fit TRBD1. Germline CDR1 SGHVS, CDR2 FQNEAQ. CDR3 size: 16 residues. V gave up 1 base and J gave up 7 bases; unmatched junction bases: 9. The CDR3 DNA follows: TGTGCCAGCAGCTTAGAATGGGCAGGGGGCTTGAATGAGCAGTTCTTC. Encoded protein: CASSLEWAGGLNEQFF.

This sequence joins TRBV28 and TRBJ1-1; TRBD1 is a possible D gene (5 bases). The CDR3 is 15 residues long. V gave up 6 bases and J gave up 3 bases, with 17 bases separating them. Germline V gene data show CDR1 as MDHEN and CDR2 as SYDVKM. The CDR3, as DNA: TGTGCCAGCAGCCATCCCCGGACATACGACACTGAAGCTTTCTTT. Its translation is CASSHPRTYDTEAFF.

The chain couples TRBV15 to TRBJ1-3; D not resolved. V dropped 1 base and J dropped 0 bases, with 13 bases sitting between them. The CDR3 has 17 amino acids. Germline CDR1 LNHNV, CDR2 YYDKDF (reference sequence). CDR3 loop: CATSRGLAGVSGNTIYF. The CDR3 coding sequence is TGTGCCACCAGCAGAGGTTTGGCAGGCGTCTCTGGAAACACCATATATTTT.

This chain joins TRBV12-3 or TRBV12-4 and TRBJ1-5; 12 nucleotides agree with TRBD1. With 5 bases clipped from V and 6 bases from J, the junction kept 8 bases outside the gene matches. The CDR3 extends over 16 amino acids. Written as DNA, the CDR3 is TGTGCCAGCAGTCCCTCCGGGACAGGGGGCGGTCAGCCCCAGCATTTT. It yields the protein CASSPSGTGGGQPQHF.

The rearrangement links TRBV18 to TRBJ1-1; D is ambiguous. CDR3 length: 13 residues. Germline-derived CDR1 and CDR2 are KGHSH and LQKENI. The ends were cut back, 2 bases at V and 5 bases at J, with 9 bases in the middle. CDR3 region: CASSPVIRTEAFF. The DNA for the CDR3 is TGTGCCAGCTCACCAGTGATACGTACTGAAGCTTTCTTT. Full variable domain (missing parts from reference TRBV18 and TRBJ1-1): NAGVMQNPRHLVRRRGQEARLRCSPMKGHSHVYWYRQLPEEGLKFMVYLQKENIIDESGMPKERFSAEFPKEGPSILRIQQVVRGDSAAYFCASSPVIRTEAFFGQGTRLTVV.

This chain uses TRBV28 with TRBJ2-6; D gene uncertain. CDR3 length: 16 residues. From germline, CDR1 is MDHEN and CDR2 SYDVKM. V was trimmed by 5 bases and J by 3 bases, leaving 14 bases between them. The CDR3 here is CASSQHGLSGANVLTF. The CDR3 nucleotides read TGTGCCAGCAGTCAGCACGGTCTTAGTGGGGCCAACGTCCTGACTTTC.

This rearrangement joins TRBV7-3 to TRBJ2-3; D is unresolved. Germline lookup yields CDR1 SGHTA and CDR2 FQGTGA. Trimming took off 5 bases at V and 3 bases at J, with 12 bases between the two ends. The CDR3 has 14 residues. CDR3 coding DNA: TGTGCCAGCAGCCCCCAGGTCGGGACAGATACGCAGTATTTT. Translated: CASSPQVGTDTQYF.

V usage is TRBV20-1 and J usage is TRBJ2-4, with 7 bases matching TRBD2. The CDR3 covers 14 residues. Germline loops: CDR1 DFQATT, CDR2 SNEGSKA (reference sequence). After removal of 3 bases from V and 2 bases from J, the junction contained 4 bases not matched to a gene. The CDR3 is CSASAGDTKNIQYF. CDR3 bases: TGCAGTGCTAGTGCGGGAGATACCAAAAACATTCAGTACTTC.

CDR3 loop: CASSLLRTSSREQYF. CDR3 sequence (DNA): TGTGCCAGCAGTCTGCTAAGGACTAGCAGTAGGGAGCAGTACTTC. The chain joins TRBV27 to TRBJ2-7, with 8 bases aligning to TRBD2. The germline V gene has CDR1 MNHEY and CDR2 SMNVEV (reference sequence). CDR3 length equals 15 residues. The J segment lost 7 bases and the V segment lost 5 bases, leaving 13 bases of the junction unmatched.

This clonotype was seen a few times. This chain uses TRBV20-1 with TRBJ2-3, with 9 bases fitting TRBD2. Germline V gives CDR1 DFQATT, CDR2 SNEGSKA (reference sequence). V lost 3 bases and J lost 6; bases outside the gene matches: 19. The CDR3 extends over 18 amino acids. DNA for the CDR3: TGCAGTGCTAGGGGACCGGCCCTCGCGGGAGGGCTGTTTGATACGCAGTATTTT. It codes for CSARGPALAGGLFDTQYF.

By its share, this clonotype is large (0.1 to 1%). This chain joins TRBV20-1 and TRBJ1-2, with D perhaps matching TRBD1 (6 bases). This CDR3 has 13 amino acids. Germline CDR1 is DFQATT and CDR2 is SNEGSKA (reference sequence). V was cut by 6 bases and J by 5 bases, with 16 bases left in between. The CDR3 sequence: CSANPGTLYGYTF. The DNA for the CDR3 is TGCAGTGCGAACCCCGGGACACTTTATGGCTACACCTTC.

The chain is built from TRBV20-1 and TRBJ2-3; 10 nucleotides line up with TRBD2. Germline V gives CDR1 DFQATT, CDR2 SNEGSKA (reference sequence). The CDR3 is made up of 14 amino acids. Unmatched junction bases numbered 6, after V lost 2 bases and J lost 7 bases. The CDR3 DNA follows: TGCAGTGCTAGAAGCGGGAGGGCCGTGAATACGCAGTATTTT. Its translation is CSARSGRAVNTQYF.

The chain recombines TRBV29-1 with TRBJ2-5; 10 nucleotides align to TRBD1. Germline loops: CDR1 SQVTM, CDR2 ANQGSEA. V shed 8 bases, J shed 4 bases, and the junction held 7 bases outside the gene matches. The length of the CDR3 is 13 residues. CDR3 DNA: TGCAGCTCAAGACAGGGGGCAGGAGAGACCCAGTACTTC. Its translation is CSSRQGAGETQYF.

The chain is built from TRBV12-3 or TRBV12-4 and TRBJ1-1; D gene uncertain. This CDR3 has 13 residues. With 1 base removed from V and 1 base from J, the gap between germline ends came to 4 bases. The CDR3 nucleotides read TGTGCCAGCAGTTTAGGCTGGAACACTGAAGCTTTCTTT. Its protein is CASSLGWNTEAFF.

The table lists this clonotype with a few counts. The V call is TRBV6-5, the J call TRBJ2-7; either TRBD1 or TRBD2 may supply D (5 bases each). From germline, CDR1 is MNHEY and CDR2 SVGAGI. This CDR3 is 14 amino acids long. With 2 bases removed from V and 3 bases from J, the gap between germline ends came to 11 bases. The CDR3 DNA sequence: TGTGCCAGCAGTTACAGGGGCCGGGGCTACGAGCAGTACTTC. Amino acid sequence: CASSYRGRGYEQYF.

V is TRBV6-2 or TRBV6-3 and J is TRBJ1-5; possibly TRBD1 for D (6 bases). Per germline, CDR1 MNHEY and CDR2 SVGEGT. This CDR3 has 14 residues. Trimming cost V 5 bases and J 0 bases, with 8 bases left between them. The CDR3 bases are TGTGCCAGCAGTCGGGACAATAGCAATCAGCCCCAGCATTTT. This codes for CASSRDNSNQPQHF.